The 8 T cell receptor beta chains listed next were all sequenced from one sample in a study of T cell responses to AZD1222 COVID-19 vaccine listed by TCRdb under 2021. The sample's time point label, in plain terms: about 28 days (+/-7) after the second vaccine dose. The library relied on the immunoSEQ multiplex PCR assay. The source is immuneACCESS, and TCRdb retained only in-frame sequences with V and J called. Part of the clones is not carried over; for the studies checked, unresolved V genes explain less than half of this, and the remainder is unexplained. The sample table lists about 270,000 clones, 90% to 95% of them with a count of one. The top ten clones comprise approximately 0.52% of the sample. Source: peripheral blood, taken 28 days after the second AZD1222 dose. These receptor sequences come from an adult who received the AZD1222 COVID-19 vaccine.

CDR3 sequence reads: CATSDGLAAINEQFF. For the CDR3, the DNA is TGTGCCACCAGTGACGGACTAGCTGCTATTAATGAGCAGTTCTTC. The rearrangement uses TRBV24-1 and TRBJ2-1, with TRBD2 matching over 8 bases. V gave up 4 bases and J gave up 7 bases; unmatched junction bases: 8. This CDR3 comprises 15 residues. The germline CDR1 and CDR2 sequences are KGHDR and SFDVKD.

The V and J genes are TRBV5-4 and TRBJ2-1, with TRBD2 matching 7 bases. The CDR3 loop spans 16 amino acids. Germline V gives CDR1 SGHNT, CDR2 YYREEE (reference sequence). After removal of 4 bases from V and 0 bases from J, the junction contained 7 bases not matched to a gene. The CDR3, as DNA: TGTGCCAGCAGCCCGGGGGGACCGAACTCCTACAATGAGCAGTTCTTC. Protein: CASSPGGPNSYNEQFF.

The chain employs TRBV9 and TRBJ2-1, with TRBD2 identical over 8 bases. CDR1 is SGDLS and CDR2 is YYNGEE in the germline V gene. The V segment lost 6 bases and the J segment 5 bases; nucleotides outside the gene matches: 7. The CDR3 loop spans 14 amino acids. Here the CDR3 DNA reads TGTGCCAGCACGGCGGGAGGCCGAGACAATGAGCAGTTCTTC. It is translated as CASTAGGRDNEQFF.

The J gene is TRBJ1-2, the V gene TRBV5-8; D remains unclear. Germline V CDR1 and CDR2: SGHTS, YDEGEE. Trimming stripped 0 bases from V and 5 bases from J, with 14 bases between. This CDR3 contains 15 residues. The CDR3 nucleotides are TGTGCCAGCAGCTTGGTGCTGCTCTCGAGTTATGGCTACACCTTC. As protein: CASSLVLLSSYGYTF.

J is TRBJ2-5 and V is TRBV5-4; 10 nucleotides match TRBD1. The V gene end was trimmed by 0 bases and the J gene end by 4 bases; junction bases not matched to a gene: 9. Per the germline V gene, CDR1 is SGHNT and CDR2 is YYREEE (reference sequence). CDR3 size: 17 residues. For the CDR3, the DNA is TGTGCCAGCAGCTTGGGGAGACAGGGGGCCGGAGGAGAGACCCAGTACTTC. Protein: CASSLGRQGAGGETQYF.

This clone showed up just a few times. This rearrangement joins TRBV6-5 to TRBJ1-6; 9 bases align to TRBD1. Germline lookup yields CDR1 MNHEY and CDR2 SVGAGI. The J segment lost 1 base and the V segment lost 7 bases, leaving 2 bases of the junction unmatched. The CDR3 has 15 amino acids. CDR3 loop: CASKQGASYNSPLHF. In nucleotides, the CDR3 is TGTGCCAGCAAACAGGGGGCGTCCTATAATTCACCCCTCCACTTT.

The V gene is TRBV28, the J gene TRBJ2-1; D is ambiguous. There are 15 residues in the CDR3. The ends were cut back, 6 bases at V and 3 bases at J, with 15 bases in the middle. Germline V CDR1 and CDR2: MDHEN, SYDVKM. The CDR3 reads CASRSRALLYNEQFF. CDR3 nucleotides: TGTGCCAGCAGATCACGCGCCCTCCTCTACAATGAGCAGTTCTTC.

The CDR3 DNA is TGCGCCAGCAGCTTGGCTCTGTCGGAGGGGTGGCAGTACTTC. It encodes CASSLALSEGWQYF. This chain uses TRBV5-1 with TRBJ2-7; D is possibly TRBD2 (6 bases). Trimming took 0 bases from V and 9 from J, leaving 16 bases between them. The germline V gene encodes CDR1 SGHRS and CDR2 YFSETQ. The CDR3 spans 14 residues.